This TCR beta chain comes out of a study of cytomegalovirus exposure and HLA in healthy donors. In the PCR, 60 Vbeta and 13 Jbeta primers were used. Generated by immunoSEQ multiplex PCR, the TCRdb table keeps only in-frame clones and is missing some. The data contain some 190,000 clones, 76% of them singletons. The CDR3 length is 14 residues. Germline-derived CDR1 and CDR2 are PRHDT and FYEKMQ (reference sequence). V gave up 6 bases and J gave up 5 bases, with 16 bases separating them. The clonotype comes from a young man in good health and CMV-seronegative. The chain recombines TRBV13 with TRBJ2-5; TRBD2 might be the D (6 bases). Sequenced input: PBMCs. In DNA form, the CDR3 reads TGTGCCAGCAGTTCTTATACGGGGGTTGAGACCCAGTACTTC. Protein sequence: CASSSYTGVETQYF.